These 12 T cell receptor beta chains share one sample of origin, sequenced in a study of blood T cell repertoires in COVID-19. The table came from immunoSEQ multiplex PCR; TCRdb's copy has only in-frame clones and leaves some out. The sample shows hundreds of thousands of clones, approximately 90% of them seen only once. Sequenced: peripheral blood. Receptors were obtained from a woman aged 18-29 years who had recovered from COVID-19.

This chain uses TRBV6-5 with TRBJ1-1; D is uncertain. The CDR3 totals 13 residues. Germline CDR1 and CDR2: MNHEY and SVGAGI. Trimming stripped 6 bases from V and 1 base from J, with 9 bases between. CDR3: CASRSASNTEAFF. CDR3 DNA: TGTGCCAGCAGGAGCGCGTCGAACACTGAAGCTTTCTTT.

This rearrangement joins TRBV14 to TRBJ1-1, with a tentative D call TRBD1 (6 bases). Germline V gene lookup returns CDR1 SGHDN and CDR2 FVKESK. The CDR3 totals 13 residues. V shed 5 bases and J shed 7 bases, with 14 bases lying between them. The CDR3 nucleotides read TGTGCCAGCAGCTTTTTCAGGGGTGGTGAAGCTTTCTTT. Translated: CASSFFRGGEAFF.

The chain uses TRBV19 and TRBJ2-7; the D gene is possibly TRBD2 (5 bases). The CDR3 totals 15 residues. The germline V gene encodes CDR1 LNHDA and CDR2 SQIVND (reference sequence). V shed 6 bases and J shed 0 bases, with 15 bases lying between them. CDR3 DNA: TGTGCCAGTAGGCCGGAGGCATCCTACTCCTACGAGCAGTACGTC. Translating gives CASRPEASYSYEQYV.

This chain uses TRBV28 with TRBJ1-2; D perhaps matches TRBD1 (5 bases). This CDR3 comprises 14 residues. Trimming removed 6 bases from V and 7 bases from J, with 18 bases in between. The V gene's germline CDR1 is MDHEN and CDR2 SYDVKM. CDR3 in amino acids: CASRTIWGEGGYTF. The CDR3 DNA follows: TGTGCCAGCAGGACGATTTGGGGGGAGGGTGGCTACACCTTC.

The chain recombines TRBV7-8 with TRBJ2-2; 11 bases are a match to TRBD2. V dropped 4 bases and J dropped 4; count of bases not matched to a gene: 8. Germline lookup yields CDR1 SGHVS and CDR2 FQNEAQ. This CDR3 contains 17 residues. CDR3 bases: TGTGCCAGCAGCTACGGACTAGCGGGCTCCAGCACCGGGGAGCTGTTTTTT. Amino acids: CASSYGLAGSSTGELFF.

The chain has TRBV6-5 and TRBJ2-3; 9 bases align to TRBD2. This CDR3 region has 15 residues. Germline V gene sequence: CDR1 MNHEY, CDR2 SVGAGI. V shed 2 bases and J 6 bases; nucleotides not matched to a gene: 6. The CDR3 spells CASSYTSGPADTQYF. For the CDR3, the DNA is TGTGCCAGCAGTTACACTAGCGGGCCAGCCGATACGCAGTATTTT.

CDR3 sequence (DNA): TGTGCCAGCTCCCCGTTTACAAGCACAGATACGCAGTATTTT. This codes for CASSPFTSTDTQYF. This chain uses TRBV18 with TRBJ2-3; no reliable D call. The germline V and J ends were trimmed by 6 bases and 0 bases, with 10 bases remaining between them. Germline V gives CDR1 KGHSH, CDR2 LQKENI. CDR3 length: 14 residues.

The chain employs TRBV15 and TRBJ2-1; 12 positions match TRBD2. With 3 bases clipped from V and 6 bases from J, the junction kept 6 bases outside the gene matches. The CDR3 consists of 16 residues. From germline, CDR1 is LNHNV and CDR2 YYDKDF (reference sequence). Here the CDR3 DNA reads TGTGCCACCAGCAGCTCCCCGGGACTAGCGGGCAATGAGCAGTTCTTC. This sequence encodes CATSSSPGLAGNEQFF.

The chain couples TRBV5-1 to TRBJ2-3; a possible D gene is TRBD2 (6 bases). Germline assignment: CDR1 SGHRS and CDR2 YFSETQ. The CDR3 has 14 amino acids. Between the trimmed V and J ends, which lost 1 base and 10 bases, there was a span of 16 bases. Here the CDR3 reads CASSLTGSGDPQYF. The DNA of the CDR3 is TGCGCCAGCAGCTTGACAGGTTCGGGGGATCCGCAGTATTTT.

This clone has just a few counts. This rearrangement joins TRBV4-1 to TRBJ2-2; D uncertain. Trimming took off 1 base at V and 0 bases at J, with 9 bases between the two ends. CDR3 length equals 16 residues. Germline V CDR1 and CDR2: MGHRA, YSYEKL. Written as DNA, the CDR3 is TGCGCCAGCAGCCAAGTCCTCGTAACGAACACCGGGGAGCTGTTTTTT. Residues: CASSQVLVTNTGELFF.

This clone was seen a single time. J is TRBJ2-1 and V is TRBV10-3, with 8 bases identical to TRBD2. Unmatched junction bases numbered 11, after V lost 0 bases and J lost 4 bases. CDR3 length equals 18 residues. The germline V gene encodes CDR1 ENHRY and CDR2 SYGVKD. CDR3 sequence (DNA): TGTGCCATCAGTGAGTCGGGAATAGCGGGATCCTCATACAATGAGCAGTTCTTC. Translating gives CAISESGIAGSSYNEQFF.

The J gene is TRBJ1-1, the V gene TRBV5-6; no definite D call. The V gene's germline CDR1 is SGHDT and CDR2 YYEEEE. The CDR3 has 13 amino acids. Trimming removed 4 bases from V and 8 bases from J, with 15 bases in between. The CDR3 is CASSPLSGREAFF. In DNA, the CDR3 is TGTGCCAGCAGCCCCTTGTCTGGGAGGGAAGCTTTCTTT.